Each of the 27 T cell receptor beta chains below was sequenced from the same sample in a study of blood T cell repertoires in COVID-19. The method was immunoSEQ multiplex PCR; TCRdb's version includes in-frame clones alone and lacks a portion of them. The sample records under 90,000 clones, 88% being singletons. Sequenced input: peripheral blood. The source of these receptors is a man between 65 and 80 years old with active or convalescent COVID-19.

This chain links TRBV2 with TRBJ1-2; 7 nucleotides match TRBD1. Germline V lookup: CDR1 SNHLY, CDR2 FYNNEI. CDR3 length: 12 amino acids. V was pared by 7 bases and J by 12 bases, with 11 bases of the junction left unmatched. CDR3 in amino acids: CASTSTGRRDTF. The DNA for the CDR3 is TGTGCCAGCACCTCGACAGGGAGAAGGGACACCTTC.

This sequence joins TRBV19 and TRBJ1-2; D is perhaps TRBD1 (6 bases). Germline CDR1 is LNHDA and CDR2 is SQIVND (reference sequence). V lost 9 bases to trimming and J lost 5 bases, with 16 bases between them. This CDR3 is 13 amino acids long. CDR3 residues: CASLGGLPYGYTF. The CDR3 coding sequence is TGTGCCAGCCTCGGGGGGCTACCATATGGCTACACCTTC.

This chain connects TRBV13 to TRBJ2-7; TRBD2 matches at 16 bases. Germline V gene lookup returns CDR1 PRHDT and CDR2 FYEKMQ (reference sequence). This CDR3 spans 18 amino acids. Trimming took 4 bases from V and 5 from J; bases not matched to a gene: 11. The CDR3 region is CASSSTPGLAGGEDEQYF. Here the CDR3 DNA reads TGTGCCAGCAGCTCAACTCCGGGACTAGCGGGGGGGGAGGACGAGCAGTACTTC.

In DNA form, the CDR3 reads TGTGCCAGCAGTTTAGCCGGGGGTTTGAACACTGAAGCTTTCTTT. Translation gives CASSLAGGLNTEAFF. This chain connects TRBV27 to TRBJ1-1; D possibly corresponds to TRBD1 (5 bases). The V end was cut by 2 bases, the J end by 0 bases, with 10 bases between. The germline CDR1 and CDR2 sequences are MNHEY and SMNVEV (reference sequence). The CDR3 covers 15 residues.

V usage is TRBV19 and J usage is TRBJ2-7; D gene uncertain. Trimming took off 3 bases at V and 3 bases at J, with 6 bases between the two ends. From germline, CDR1 is LNHDA and CDR2 SQIVND (reference sequence). This CDR3 has 12 amino acids. The CDR3 loop is CASSISGYEQYF. DNA of the CDR3: TGTGCCAGTAGTATCTCGGGCTACGAGCAGTACTTC.

This clone was seen only a few times. The rearrangement uses TRBV5-6 and TRBJ1-6; 7 bases are shared with TRBD1. V was clipped by 3 bases and J by 10 bases; unmatched bases: 7. Looked up from germline, CDR1 is SGHDT and CDR2 is YYEEEE. CDR3 size: 14 residues. The CDR3: CASSSRQGFSPLHF. CDR3 sequence (DNA): TGTGCCAGCAGCTCTCGACAGGGTTTCTCACCCCTCCACTTT. The whole variable domain, filled in from reference TRBV5-6 and TRBJ1-6, reads DAGVTQSPTHLIKTRGQQVTLRCSPKSGHDTVSWYQQALGQGPQFIFQYYEEEERQRGNFPDRFSGHQFPNYSSELNVNALLLGDSALYLCASSSRQGFSPLHFGNGTRLTVT.

The chain recombines TRBV19 with TRBJ1-1; D is unresolved. This CDR3 has 13 residues. Germline lookup yields CDR1 LNHDA and CDR2 SQIVND (reference sequence). Trimming pared 1 base from V and 4 bases from J, leaving 7 bases between. The DNA of the CDR3 is TGTGCCAGTAGTATAGTCCGGGGCACTGAAGCTTTCTTT. Translated: CASSIVRGTEAFF.

CDR3 loop: CASMTSGGGYEQYF. CDR3 DNA: TGTGCCAGTATGACTAGCGGGGGGGGCTACGAGCAGTACTTC. The V call is TRBV6-5, the J call TRBJ2-7, with 14 positions matching TRBD2. Per the germline V gene, CDR1 is MNHEY and CDR2 is SVGAGI. V trimming: 9 bases; J trimming: 3 bases; junction bases outside the gene matches: 4. CDR3 size: 14 residues.

The chain has TRBV3-1 (or the pseudogene TRBV3-2) and TRBJ2-1, with 11 bases fitting TRBD2. The CDR3 covers 17 residues. V lost 0 bases and J lost 9; bases outside the gene matches: 10. The germline CDR1 and CDR2 sequences are LGHDT and YNNKEL (reference sequence). CDR3 protein: CASSQDPTSGAGTEQFF. In DNA form, the CDR3 reads TGTGCCAGCAGCCAAGATCCGACTAGCGGGGCAGGTACTGAGCAGTTCTTC.

This clone was detected only once. The chain employs TRBV7-7 and TRBJ1-1; D remains unclear. Trimming took 5 bases from V and 5 from J, leaving 18 bases between them. The CDR3 spans 15 residues. Germline V gene data show CDR1 as SSHAT and CDR2 as FNYEAQ (reference sequence). DNA for the CDR3: TGTGCCAGCAGCAAAGACGGGGTTCTAGAGACTGAAGCTTTCTTT. This sequence encodes CASSKDGVLETEAFF.

This chain joins TRBV19 and TRBJ2-1; 9 positions agree with TRBD2. The CDR3 runs to 15 residues. Germline values: CDR1 LNHDA, CDR2 SQIVND (reference sequence). The J segment lost 4 bases and the V segment lost 5 bases, leaving 6 bases of the junction unmatched. The CDR3 loop is CASSYGTSKYNEQFF. The CDR3 DNA is TGTGCCAGTAGTTACGGGACTAGCAAGTACAATGAGCAGTTCTTC.

The V call is TRBV2, the J call TRBJ2-3; D unresolved. Germline CDR1 and CDR2: SNHLY and FYNNEI. Trimming removed 0 bases from V and 2 bases from J, with 12 bases in between. The CDR3 has 16 residues. The CDR3 coding sequence is TGTGCCAGCAGTGAAGCTATGAGCGTTTACACAGATACGCAGTATTTT. Protein sequence: CASSEAMSVYTDTQYF.

The rearrangement joins TRBV2 to TRBJ1-1; D is perhaps TRBD1 (5 bases). CDR3 length: 14 residues. V lost 7 bases and J 7 bases, leaving 19 bases between the germline ends. The germline V gene encodes CDR1 SNHLY and CDR2 FYNNEI. The CDR3 coding sequence is TGTGCCAGCAATGTCGGTTGGGGCAAGGGTGAAGCTTTCTTT. Encoded protein: CASNVGWGKGEAFF.

The CDR3 DNA reads as TGCGCCAGCAGCCCACTGGGGAGAACAGATACGCAGTATTTT. This translates into CASSPLGRTDTQYF. The chain uses TRBV5-1 and TRBJ2-3; TRBD2 might be the D (5 bases). The germline V gene encodes CDR1 SGHRS and CDR2 YFSETQ. The CDR3 is 14 amino acids. The V end was cut by 4 bases, the J end by 3 bases, with 12 bases between.

The CDR3 coding sequence is TGTGCCAGTAGTATGACAATTATCAGCAATCAGCCCCAGCATTTT. Protein sequence: CASSMTIISNQPQHF. The genes are TRBV19 and TRBJ1-5; D is uncertain. Germline V gene data show CDR1 as LNHDA and CDR2 as SQIVND (reference sequence). V was pared by 3 bases and J by 1 base, with 10 bases between. This CDR3 is built from 15 residues.

In this sample, this clone turned up once. The chain joins TRBV19 to TRBJ2-5; a possible D gene is TRBD2 (7 bases). Per the germline V gene, CDR1 is LNHDA and CDR2 is SQIVND (reference sequence). V lost 6 bases to trimming and J lost 3 bases, with 11 bases between them. The CDR3 runs 13 residues. The CDR3 is CASRGRGKETQYF. The CDR3 coding sequence is TGTGCCAGTAGGGGGAGGGGGAAAGAGACCCAGTACTTC.

By sample share, this clone is medium-sized. The V and J genes are TRBV2 and TRBJ2-7, with unresolved D. Germline CDR1 and CDR2: SNHLY and FYNNEI. The V end was cut by 2 bases, the J end by 0 bases, with 11 bases between. The CDR3 length is 15 residues. CDR3: CASSESGTSSYEQYF. The CDR3, as DNA: TGTGCCAGCAGTGAATCGGGTACGAGCTCCTACGAGCAGTACTTC.

The chain carries TRBV9 and TRBJ1-1; 9 bases match TRBD1. V lost 0 bases to trimming and J lost 4 bases; unmatched junction nucleotides: 4. This CDR3 is built from 15 residues. CDR1 SGDLS and CDR2 YYNGEE come from the germline V gene. The CDR3 DNA is TGTGCCAGCAGCGTAGGGGACAGGGAGGGCACTGAAGCTTTCTTT. Its translation: CASSVGDREGTEAFF. The variable domain in full, with the rest retrieved from reference TRBV9 and TRBJ1-1, is DSGVTQTPKHLITATGQRVTLRCSPRSGDLSVYWYQQSLDQGLQFLIQYYNGEERAKGNILERFSAQQFPDLHSELNLSSLELGDSALYFCASSVGDREGTEAFFGQGTRLTVV.

The chain couples TRBV24-1 to TRBJ2-2; 9 bases align to TRBD1. The junction had 4 bases not matched to a gene; V was cut back by 4 bases and J by 2 bases. Germline V gives CDR1 KGHDR, CDR2 SFDVKD. The CDR3 has 16 residues. In nucleotides, the CDR3 is TGTGCCACCAGTGAGAACAGGGGGCCCAACACCGGGGAGCTGTTTTTT. Translation gives CATSENRGPNTGELFF.

The rearrangement uses TRBV7-6 and TRBJ1-4; a possible D gene is TRBD1 (5 bases). This CDR3 region has 15 residues. V lost 5 bases, J lost 4 bases, and 14 bases lay in between. Germline-derived CDR1 and CDR2 are SGHVS and FNYEAQ. The CDR3 reads CASSPEAGGNEKLFF. The CDR3 nucleotides read TGTGCCAGCAGCCCGGAGGCCGGGGGTAATGAAAAACTGTTTTTT.

The chain couples TRBV7-2 to TRBJ1-4; D unresolved. Trimming cost V 5 bases and J 0 bases, with 10 bases left between them. Germline CDR1 reads SGHTA; CDR2 reads FQGNSA. The CDR3 loop spans 15 amino acids. The CDR3 loop is CASSLRVATNEKLFF. The DNA of the CDR3 is TGTGCCAGCAGCCTGAGAGTTGCAACTAATGAAAAACTGTTTTTT.

This clone has just one count. The CDR3 DNA sequence: TGCAGCGTTGAAAAGGGGGCCGGGACCCAGTACTTC. This encodes CSVEKGAGTQYF. V gene TRBV29-1 combines with J gene TRBJ2-5; TRBD1 matches 7 bases. Looked up from germline, CDR1 is SQVTM and CDR2 is ANQGSEA. The CDR3 spans 12 residues. The V segment lost 2 bases and the J segment 7 bases; nucleotides outside the gene matches: 4.

CDR3: CASSRFTGVNEKLFF. The CDR3 coding sequence is TGTGCCAGCAGCCGGTTTACAGGAGTCAATGAAAAACTGTTTTTT. The chain carries TRBV6-5 and TRBJ1-4; D is perhaps TRBD1 (5 bases). The CDR3 totals 15 residues. V gave up 6 bases and J gave up 5 bases, with 16 bases separating them. Germline V lookup: CDR1 MNHEY, CDR2 SVGAGI.

There are a few counts of this clone. The chain uses TRBV28 and TRBJ1-3; D possibly corresponds to TRBD1 (6 bases). The CDR3 is 12 residues long. The V end lost 11 bases, the J end lost 4 bases, and 12 bases lay between the germline ends. Germline assignment: CDR1 MDHEN and CDR2 SYDVKM. The CDR3: CAVWGLGNTIYF. CDR3 sequence (DNA): TGTGCCGTTTGGGGGCTCGGAAACACCATATATTTT. The entire variable domain, with the rest obtained from reference TRBV28 and TRBJ1-3, is as follows: DVKVTQSSRYLVKRTGEKVFLECVQDMDHENMFWYRQDPGLGLRLIYFSYDVKMKEKGDIPEGYSVSREKKERFSLILESASTNQTSMYLCAVWGLGNTIYFGEGSWLTVV.

V and J are TRBV11-2 and TRBJ2-3, with 8 bases aligning to TRBD1. The J segment lost 2 bases and the V segment lost 3 bases, leaving 16 bases of the junction unmatched. Germline lookup yields CDR1 SGHAT and CDR2 FQNNGV. The CDR3 runs to 19 residues. The DNA for the CDR3 is TGTGCCAGCAGCTTCCCCGCGACAGGGGCGTACGGGTTCACAGATACGCAGTATTTT. This gives the protein CASSFPATGAYGFTDTQYF.

The chain links TRBV11-2 to TRBJ2-2; the D gene is possibly TRBD1 (5 bases). This CDR3 contains 15 residues. Germline CDR1 is SGHAT and CDR2 is FQNNGV. Trimming shortened V by 5 bases and J by 2 bases, and 12 bases separated the two germline ends. The CDR3 DNA follows: TGTGCCAGCAGCCCCCTCAGGGCAAACACCGGGGAGCTGTTTTTT. This gives the protein CASSPLRANTGELFF.

The rearrangement joins TRBV5-4 to TRBJ1-2; 7 positions match TRBD1. From germline, CDR1 is SGHNT and CDR2 YYREEE (reference sequence). V trimming: 6 bases; J trimming: 4 bases; junction bases outside the gene matches: 6. The CDR3 runs 13 residues. The CDR3 protein is CASTRDRGYGYTF. The CDR3 DNA reads as TGTGCCAGCACCCGGGACAGAGGCTATGGCTACACCTTC.